These 19 T cell receptor beta chains were sequenced from one sample in a study of T cells in Graves' hyperthyroidism and ophthalmopathy. There were TCR beta CDR3 regions amplified from RNA transcripts. TCR CDR3 regions were first amplified by RT-PCR with HTBI primers. One entry per CDR3 protein results from TCRdb running MiXCR on the multiplex PCR reads. The data show some 560,000 distinct CDR3 sequences, with 14% seen just once and roughly 14% held by the top ten. The sample consisted of blood. The source is a woman aged 40 to 50 with Graves' hyperthyroidism.

This clonotype was picked up many times. The genes are TRBV28 and TRBJ1-5; no clear D. The CDR3 runs to 16 residues. The germline V gene has CDR1 MDHEN and CDR2 SYDVKM. Trimming stripped 4 bases from V and 3 bases from J, with 16 bases between. In DNA, the CDR3 is TGTGCCAGCAGTTCCGGAGTGGTGGTTTACAATCAGCCCCAGCATTTT. Its translation: CASSSGVVVYNQPQHF. The full variable domain, its missing parts supplied by reference TRBV28 and TRBJ1-5, is DVKVTQSSRYLVKRTGEKVFLECVQDMDHENMFWYRQDPGLGLRLIYFSYDVKMKEKGDIPEGYSVSREKKERFSLILESASTNQTSMYLCASSSGVVVYNQPQHFGDGTRLSIL.

The gene calls are TRBV27 and TRBJ2-2, with 11 bases lining up with TRBD2. V lost 3 bases to trimming and J lost 4 bases; unmatched junction nucleotides: 4. The CDR3 sequence is 16 residues long. CDR1 is MNHEY, CDR2 SMNVEV, per germline (reference sequence). The CDR3 is CASSLVLAGVTGELFF. Here the CDR3 DNA reads TGTGCCAGCAGTTTGGTACTAGCGGGAGTCACCGGGGAGCTGTTTTTT.

This clonotype occurred a few times. CDR3 coding DNA: TGCGCCAGCAGTGGTCGGGAGCTCTACAATGAGCAGTTCTTC. Translation: CASSGRELYNEQFF. The rearrangement uses TRBV10-2 and TRBJ2-1; TRBD2 is a possible D gene (6 bases). The CDR3 has 14 amino acids. V lost 4 bases, J lost 3 bases, and 10 bases lay in between. Germline lookup yields CDR1 WSHSY and CDR2 SAAADI.

This clonotype was counted many times. The chain employs TRBV2 and TRBJ1-1, with 7 nucleotides matching TRBD1. The CDR3 loop spans 13 amino acids. Germline V gene data show CDR1 as SNHLY and CDR2 as FYNNEI. The ends lost 6 bases at V and 8 bases at J; junction bases unmatched: 9. Written as DNA, the CDR3 is TGTGCCAGCAGGTATTCCGGGACAGAAGAAGCTTTCTTT. Residues: CASRYSGTEEAFF.

This clonotype occurred a few times. This chain joins TRBV5-1 and TRBJ1-3; D ambiguous. V was clipped by 2 bases and J by 0 bases, with 12 bases between them. Per germline, CDR1 SGHRS and CDR2 YFSETQ. This CDR3 comprises 16 residues. As DNA, the CDR3 is TGCGCCAGCAGCTTAGCGGGATCCAGCTCTGGAAACACCATATATTTT. Encoded protein: CASSLAGSSSGNTIYF.

Regarding this clonotype: No conserved phenylalanine or tryptophan ends this CDR3, so it is likely a read error. The chain is built from TRBV28 and TRBJ1-5; TRBD1 is a possible D gene (5 bases). The germline V gene has CDR1 MDHEN and CDR2 SYDVKM. The germline V and J ends were trimmed by 8 bases and 4 bases, with 15 bases remaining between them. The CDR3 length is 14 residues. For the CDR3, the DNA is TGTGCCAGCGACGAGGGACGGACTAATCAGCCCCAGCATCTT. Translating gives CASDEGRTNQPQHL.

In this sample, this clonotype turned up many times. The V gene is TRBV4-1, the J gene TRBJ1-4, with 7 bases lining up with TRBD1. The CDR3 length is 16 residues. Germline CDR1 and CDR2: MGHRA and YSYEKL. J gave up 0 bases and V 4 bases, and 5 bases lay outside the gene matches. CDR3 DNA: TGCGCCAGCAGCCTTCGGACAGGTGCAACTAATGAAAAACTGTTTTTT. Protein: CASSLRTGATNEKLFF.

This clonotype was seen ten or more times. The V and J genes are TRBV5-1 and TRBJ1-1; no clear D. Germline V gene data show CDR1 as SGHRS and CDR2 as YFSETQ. V was cut by 3 bases and J by 0 bases, with 9 bases left in between. The CDR3 sequence is 14 residues long. The CDR3 bases are TGCGCCAGCAGCTCGATGGACCTGAACACTGAAGCTTTCTTT. The encoded protein is CASSSMDLNTEAFF.

The rearrangement uses TRBV7-2 and TRBJ2-1, with 13 bases lining up with TRBD2. Germline V gene lookup returns CDR1 SGHTA and CDR2 FQGNSA. This CDR3 is built from 18 residues. V was clipped by 0 bases and J by 10 bases; unmatched bases: 12. CDR3 residues: CASSLALFRLAGGQEQFF. In DNA, the CDR3 is TGTGCCAGCAGCTTAGCGCTATTTAGACTAGCGGGGGGTCAGGAGCAGTTCTTC.

The rearrangement links TRBV7-9 to TRBJ2-3; 8 positions agree with TRBD2. The length of the CDR3 is 16 residues. In germline, CDR1 is SEHNR, CDR2 FQNEAQ (reference sequence). V lost 5 bases to trimming and J lost 0 bases; unmatched junction nucleotides: 7. The CDR3 reads CASSDTSGTSTDTQYF. DNA of the CDR3: TGTGCCAGCAGCGACACTAGCGGAACTAGCACAGATACGCAGTATTTT.

This clonotype was counted a few times. V usage is TRBV29-1 and J usage is TRBJ2-5; tentative D call: TRBD1 (6 bases). The germline V gene encodes CDR1 SQVTM and CDR2 ANQGSEA. V lost 4 bases to trimming and J lost 4 bases, with 25 bases between them. The CDR3 spans 17 residues. CDR3 sequence reads: CSVVGYVRTADRETQYF. CDR3 bases: TGCAGCGTTGTGGGTTATGTTAGGACAGCCGATCGAGAGACCCAGTACTTC. Supplemented by reference TRBV29-1 and TRBJ2-5, the full variable domain reads SAVISQKPSRDICQRGTSLTIQCQVDSQVTMMFWYRQQPGQSLTLIATANQGSEATYESGFVIDKFPISRPNLTFSTLTVSNMSPEDSSIYLCSVVGYVRTADRETQYFGPGTRLLVL.

This clonotype was counted many times. The chain combines TRBV12-3 or TRBV12-4 with TRBJ1-2; tentatively, D is TRBD1 (5 bases). V shed 1 base and J shed 0 bases, with 9 bases lying between them. There are 15 residues in the CDR3. Written as DNA, the CDR3 is TGTGCCAGCAGTTTAGAGGGGTCCCCTAACTATGGCTACACCTTC. This translates into CASSLEGSPNYGYTF.

This clonotype has at least ten counts. The V gene is TRBV20-1, the J gene TRBJ2-7; D is uncertain. The germline gives CDR1 DFQATT, CDR2 SNEGSKA (reference sequence). Trimming pared 3 bases from V and 1 base from J, leaving 7 bases between. The length of the CDR3 is 12 residues. CDR3 loop: CSARRPSYEQYF. DNA for the CDR3: TGCAGTGCTAGGCGGCCATCCTACGAGCAGTACTTC.

This clonotype was recorded a few times. The chain combines TRBV15 with TRBJ1-5; D is uncertain. V lost 0 bases and J 5 bases, leaving 11 bases between the germline ends. The CDR3 is made up of 15 amino acids. Germline assignment: CDR1 LNHNV and CDR2 YYDKDF (reference sequence). The CDR3 is CATSRDLSLDQPQHF. CDR3 coding DNA: TGTGCCACCAGCAGAGATCTTTCGTTGGATCAGCCCCAGCATTTT.

This clonotype came up many times. The rearrangement uses TRBV7-9 and TRBJ2-7; tentatively, D is TRBD1 (6 bases). V lost 5 bases to trimming and J lost 7 bases, with 15 bases between them. The CDR3 has 13 amino acids. CDR1 is SEHNR and CDR2 is FQNEAQ in the germline V gene (reference sequence). CDR3 loop: CASSPPGDGEQYF. The CDR3 DNA reads as TGTGCCAGCAGCCCCCCAGGGGACGGGGAGCAGTACTTC.

V is TRBV6-1 and J is TRBJ1-2; 8 bases align to TRBD1. The length of the CDR3 is 16 residues. J lost 4 bases, V lost 2 bases, and 9 bases had no gene match. Looked up from germline, CDR1 is MNHNS and CDR2 is SASEGT. This CDR3 is CASSERYQGAVYGYTF. Written as DNA, the CDR3 is TGTGCCAGCAGTGAACGATATCAGGGGGCGGTCTATGGCTACACCTTC.

The genes are TRBV9 and TRBJ2-1; possible D gene TRBD2, 7 bases. The CDR3 has 16 residues. The V and J ends lost 0 bases and 4 bases respectively, with 14 bases between them. Germline V gene lookup returns CDR1 SGDLS and CDR2 YYNGEE. CDR3: CASSVDPKGGYNEQFF. The CDR3 nucleotides read TGTGCCAGCAGCGTAGATCCCAAGGGGGGGTACAATGAGCAGTTCTTC.

This clonotype has more than one count but fewer than ten. V and J are TRBV5-1 and TRBJ2-1; 9 nucleotides align to TRBD2. Germline values: CDR1 SGHRS, CDR2 YFSETQ. The V and J ends lost 7 bases and 5 bases, in that order; junction bases with no gene match: 10. There are 15 residues in the CDR3. This chain's CDR3 is CASAWGAGGNNEQFF. CDR3 sequence (DNA): TGCGCCAGCGCCTGGGGGGCGGGAGGGAACAATGAGCAGTTCTTC.

The chain recombines TRBV12-3 or TRBV12-4 with TRBJ2-6; D may be TRBD2 (6 bases). This CDR3 comprises 18 residues. Deletions cut 4 bases from V and 0 bases from J, with 16 bases between. The CDR3 reads CASSSYPGVRSGANVLTF. CDR3 nucleotides: TGTGCCAGCAGTTCCTACCCGGGGGTTCGCTCTGGGGCCAACGTCCTGACTTTC.